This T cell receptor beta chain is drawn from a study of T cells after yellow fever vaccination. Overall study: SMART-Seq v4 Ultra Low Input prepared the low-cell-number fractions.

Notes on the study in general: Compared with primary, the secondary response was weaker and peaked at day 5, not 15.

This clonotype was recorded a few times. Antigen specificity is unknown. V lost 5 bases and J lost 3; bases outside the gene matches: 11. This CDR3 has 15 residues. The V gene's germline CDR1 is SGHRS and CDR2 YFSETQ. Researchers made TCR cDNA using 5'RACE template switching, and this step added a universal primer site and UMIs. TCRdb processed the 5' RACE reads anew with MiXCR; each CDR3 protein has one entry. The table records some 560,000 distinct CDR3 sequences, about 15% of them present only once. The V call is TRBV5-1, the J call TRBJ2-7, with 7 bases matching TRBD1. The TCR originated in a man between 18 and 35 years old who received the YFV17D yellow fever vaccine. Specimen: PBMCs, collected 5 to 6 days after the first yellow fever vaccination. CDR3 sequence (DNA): TGCGCCAGCAGACAGGGGAACTATCCACTCTACGAGCAGTACTTC. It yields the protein CASRQGNYPLYEQYF. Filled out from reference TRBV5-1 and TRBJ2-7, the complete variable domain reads KAGVTQTPRYLIKTRGQQVTLSCSPISGHRSVSWYQQTPGQGLQFLFEYFSETQRNKGNFPGRFSGRQFSNSRSEMNVSTLELGDSALYLCASRQGNYPLYEQYFGPGTRLTVT.